These 9 T cell receptor beta chains originate from one sample sequenced in a study of blood T cells in healthy people across ages. Primers used in a second PCR of about 7 to 12 cycles were a sample-barcoded 5' primer and a J-beta primer mix. TCRdb ran MiXCR on the 5' RACE reads and lists one entry per CDR3 protein. Of some 1 million distinct CDR3 sequences in the sample, more than 35% are singletons; the top ten hold around 18%. Sequencing was carried out using blood. These receptors were obtained from a woman aged 60-75 years in good health.

The V call is TRBV7-8, the J call TRBJ2-1, with D possibly matching TRBD2 (6 bases). The V gene's germline CDR1 is SGHVS and CDR2 FQNEAQ. Trimming pared 1 base from V and 0 bases from J, leaving 13 bases between. CDR3 length: 17 amino acids. As DNA, the CDR3 is TGTGCCAGCAGCTTAGGGTTTTGGGGGGACTCCTACAATGAGCAGTTCTTC. Translated: CASSLGFWGDSYNEQFF. Full variable domain (remainder filled in from reference TRBV7-8 and TRBJ2-1): GAGVSQSPRYKVAKRGQDVALRCDPISGHVSLFWYQQALGQGPEFLTYFQNEAQLDKSGLPSDRFFAERPEGSVSTLKIQRTQQEDSAVYLCASSLGFWGDSYNEQFFGPGTRLTVL.

As to this clonotype: At one end, the junction sequence differs from germline, possibly due to a read error. The chain recombines TRBV6-2 or TRBV6-3 with TRBJ2-5, with 14 bases that match TRBD2. The germline gives CDR1 MNHEY, CDR2 SVGEGT. This CDR3 contains 17 residues. In DNA form, the CDR3 reads TGTGCGAGCAGTTACTCGAGTGGGACTAGCGGGAGATATGAGCAGTACTTC. This gives the protein CASSYSSGTSGRYEQYF.

For the CDR3, the DNA is TGTGCCAGCCGGGACAGGGGGAACACTGAAGCTTTCTTT. The encoded protein is CASRDRGNTEAFF. The V and J genes are TRBV12-3 or TRBV12-4 and TRBJ1-1; 10 nucleotides line up with TRBD1. V lost 8 bases, J lost 1 base, and 1 base stayed unmatched. CDR3 length equals 13 residues.

The chain uses TRBV10-2 and TRBJ2-3, with 12 bases that match TRBD2. The trim removed 4 bases at V and 6 bases at J, leaving 8 bases unmatched. This CDR3 has 16 amino acids. Germline lookup yields CDR1 WSHSY and CDR2 SAAADI. In DNA form, the CDR3 reads TGCGCCAGCAGTGTCCTAGCGGGAGGGCCGCTTGATACGCAGTATTTT. Its protein product is CASSVLAGGPLDTQYF.

V gene TRBV7-2 combines with J gene TRBJ1-6; D uncertain. Germline V gene sequence: CDR1 SGHTA, CDR2 FQGNSA. The CDR3 totals 18 residues. The V end was cut by 4 bases, the J end by 0 bases, with 16 bases between. The CDR3, as DNA: TGTGCCAGCAGCTCCACGGTCCGAGGGAGCTCCTATAATTCACCCCTCCACTTT. It specifies CASSSTVRGSSYNSPLHF.

The rearrangement uses TRBV20-1 and TRBJ2-5; D gene unclear. Trimming took off 3 bases at V and 8 bases at J, with 7 bases between the two ends. CDR3 length: 10 residues. Germline V gene data show CDR1 as DFQATT and CDR2 as SNEGSKA (reference sequence). The CDR3 loop reads CSARTNTQYF. The CDR3 coding sequence is TGCAGTGCTAGGACCAACACCCAGTACTTC.

This clonotype occurred a few times. The chain couples TRBV28 to TRBJ1-4; D perhaps matches TRBD1 (6 bases). V dropped 5 bases and J dropped 8 bases, with 18 bases sitting between them. CDR3 length: 15 amino acids. The germline CDR1 and CDR2 sequences are MDHEN and SYDVKM. The CDR3 region is CASSPTGSAGEKLFF. The DNA for the CDR3 is TGTGCCAGCAGTCCCACAGGGTCGGCCGGGGAAAAACTGTTTTTT.

The CDR3 here is CASSFFSPNTGELFF. Here the CDR3 DNA reads TGTGCCAGCAGCTTTTTTAGCCCGAACACCGGGGAGCTGTTTTTT. The rearrangement uses TRBV7-2 and TRBJ2-2; no clear D. Germline CDR1 is SGHTA and CDR2 is FQGNSA. The CDR3 is made up of 15 amino acids. The V and J ends lost 3 bases and 0 bases respectively, with 8 bases between them.

The chain employs TRBV24-1 and TRBJ2-1; 10 nucleotides align to TRBD2. This CDR3 is 20 amino acids long. V trimming: 4 bases; J trimming: 1 base; junction bases outside the gene matches: 15. Germline CDR1 is KGHDR and CDR2 is SFDVKD. The CDR3 sequence is CATSDPSFLAGAPSYNEQFF. CDR3 in DNA: TGTGCCACCAGTGACCCCTCATTTCTAGCGGGAGCCCCTTCCTACAATGAGCAGTTCTTC.